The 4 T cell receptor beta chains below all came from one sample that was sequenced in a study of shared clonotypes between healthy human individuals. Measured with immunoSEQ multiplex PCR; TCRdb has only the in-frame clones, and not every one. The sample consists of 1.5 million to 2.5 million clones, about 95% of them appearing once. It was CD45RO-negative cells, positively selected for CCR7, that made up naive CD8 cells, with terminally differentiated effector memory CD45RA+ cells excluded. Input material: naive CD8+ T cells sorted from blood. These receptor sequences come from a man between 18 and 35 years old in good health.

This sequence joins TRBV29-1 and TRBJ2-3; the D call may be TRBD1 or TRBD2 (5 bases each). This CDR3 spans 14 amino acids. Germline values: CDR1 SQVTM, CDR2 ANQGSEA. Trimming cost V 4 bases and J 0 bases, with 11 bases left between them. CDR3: CSVVGVSSTDTQYF. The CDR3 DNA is TGCAGCGTTGTGGGGGTTTCTAGCACAGATACGCAGTATTTT.

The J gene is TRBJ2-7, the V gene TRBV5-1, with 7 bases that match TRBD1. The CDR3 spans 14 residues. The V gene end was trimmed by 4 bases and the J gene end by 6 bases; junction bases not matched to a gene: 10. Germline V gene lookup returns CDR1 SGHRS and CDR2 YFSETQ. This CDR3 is CASSLRTGSFEQYF. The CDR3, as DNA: TGCGCCAGCAGCCTAAGGACAGGTTCGTTCGAGCAGTACTTC.

This CDR3 reads CASSLGPGGLGVGYGYTF. The CDR3, as DNA: TGTGCCAGCAGCTTAGGGCCAGGGGGCTTGGGAGTTGGCTATGGCTACACCTTC. The genes are TRBV11-2 and TRBJ1-2, with TRBD1 identical over 8 bases. The CDR3 length is 18 residues. Unmatched junction bases numbered 14, after V lost 1 base and J lost 4 bases. CDR1 SGHAT and CDR2 FQNNGV come from the germline V gene.

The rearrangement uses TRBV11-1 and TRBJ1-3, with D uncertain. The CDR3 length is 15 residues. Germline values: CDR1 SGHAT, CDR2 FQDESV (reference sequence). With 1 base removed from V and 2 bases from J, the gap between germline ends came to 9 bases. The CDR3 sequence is CASSLDRSTGNTIYF. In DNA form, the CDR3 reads TGTGCCAGCAGCTTAGATCGAAGTACTGGAAACACCATATATTTT.